Given below is one T cell receptor beta chain in context. Its specificity is unknown. This entry is derived from a study of blood T cells in healthy people across ages. Russia was home to the donors, healthy Caucasian individuals aged 6 to 90. Each individual donor underwent a draw of roughly 10 milliliters of peripheral blood. Each sample provided at least 5 micrograms of extracted total RNA. Study-wide findings and caveats: Diversity of TCR beta per million T cells declined in a roughly linear way with age.

Then a second PCR, running roughly 7 to 11 cycles, was carried out with a sample-barcoded 5' primer and a J-beta primer mix. TCRdb reprocessed the 5' RACE reads via MiXCR and lists one record per CDR3 protein. Altogether 1.5 million to 1.8 million distinct CDR3 sequences are present, 35% to 45% being singletons, with the ten largest covering approximately 4%. Germline V gene data show CDR1 as GTSNPN and CDR2 as SVGIG (reference sequence). The germline V and J ends were trimmed by 6 bases and 6 bases, with 12 bases remaining between them. The CDR3 totals 12 residues. Input material: blood. The V call is TRBV30, the J call TRBJ1-5, with a possible D match to TRBD1 (6 bases). The source of this sequence is a woman under 30 in good health. CDR3 amino acids: CACGGLAQPQHF. For the CDR3, the DNA is TGTGCCTGCGGGGGCCTAGCTCAGCCCCAGCATTTT. The variable domain in full, with the rest retrieved from reference TRBV30 and TRBJ1-5, is SQTIHQWPATLVQPVGSPLSLECTVEGTSNPNLYWYRQAAGRGLQLLFYSVGIGQISSEVPQNLSASRPQDRQFILSSKKLLLSDSGFYLCACGGLAQPQHFGDGTRLSIL.